Shown below are 21 T cell receptor beta chains from a single sample sequenced in a study of T-cell reconstitution after alpha-beta-depleted transplantation in children. Preparation of the TCRbeta library involved a method that used unique molecular identifiers. TCRdb called the PCR reads again in MiXCR, with one record for every CDR3 protein. Of 350,000 to 500,000 distinct CDR3 sequences listed, roughly 43% are singletons. The specimen comprised PBMCs, sampled before TCRalphabeta/CD19-depleted stem cell transplant. The receptors originated from a girl aged 2-10 years with aplastic anemia, due to receive a stem cell transplant.

This clonotype was observed many times. The chain combines TRBV5-1 with TRBJ2-3; 10 bases are a match to TRBD2. The CDR3 is made up of 15 amino acids. The germline V gene has CDR1 SGHRS and CDR2 YFSETQ. The V segment lost 6 bases and the J segment 5 bases; nucleotides outside the gene matches: 9. The CDR3 region has the DNA TGCGCCAGCACCCACCTAGCGGGAGTGGTAGATACGCAGTATTTT. This translates into CASTHLAGVVDTQYF.

This sequence joins TRBV5-1 and TRBJ2-1, with 7 bases matching TRBD1. Per the germline V gene, CDR1 is SGHRS and CDR2 is YFSETQ. J lost 6 bases, V lost 7 bases, and 7 bases had no gene match. This CDR3 comprises 13 residues. CDR3: CASSGQPSNEQFF. The CDR3 region has the DNA TGCGCCAGCTCGGGACAGCCCTCCAATGAGCAGTTCTTC. Full variable domain (missing parts from reference TRBV5-1 and TRBJ2-1): KAGVTQTPRYLIKTRGQQVTLSCSPISGHRSVSWYQQTPGQGLQFLFEYFSETQRNKGNFPGRFSGRQFSNSRSEMNVSTLELGDSALYLCASSGQPSNEQFFGPGTRLTVL.

This clonotype has only a few counts. The rearrangement links TRBV6-6 to TRBJ2-2; D unresolved. CDR3 size: 13 residues. V lost 7 bases, J lost 4 bases, and 10 bases lay in between. Germline V CDR1 and CDR2: MNHNY, SVGAGI (reference sequence). In DNA form, the CDR3 reads TGTGCCAGCATGGTCTTCCGCACCGGGGAGCTGTTTTTT. Its protein is CASMVFRTGELFF.

This clonotype was detected many times. The V gene is TRBV20-1, the J gene TRBJ2-2; the match to TRBD2 covers 9 bases. Germline V CDR1 and CDR2: DFQATT, SNEGSKA (reference sequence). This CDR3 is 12 amino acids long. Here the CDR3 DNA reads TGCAGCGGTCGCGGGAGGGCCGGGGAGCTGTTTTTT. This codes for CSGRGRAGELFF.

This chain links TRBV5-1 with TRBJ2-7; 8 bases fit TRBD1. The germline gives CDR1 SGHRS, CDR2 YFSETQ. Losses at the gene ends were 0 bases for V and 5 bases for J; bases not matched to a gene: 10. The CDR3 has 16 amino acids. This chain's CDR3 is CASSLGSSTGVHEQYF. CDR3 nucleotide sequence: TGCGCCAGCAGCTTGGGAAGCTCGACAGGGGTGCACGAGCAGTACTTC.

This chain connects TRBV14 to TRBJ2-5; 10 bases fit TRBD2. Trimming took 4 bases from V and 5 from J; bases not matched to a gene: 4. This CDR3 has 14 residues. Per germline, CDR1 SGHDN and CDR2 FVKESK. This CDR3 reads CASSLLAGGETQYF. The CDR3 DNA is TGTGCCAGCAGCCTATTAGCGGGAGGCGAGACCCAGTACTTC.

V is TRBV5-5 and J is TRBJ1-5, with 7 bases lining up with TRBD1. The CDR3 runs to 15 residues. Germline loops: CDR1 SGHKS, CDR2 YYEKEE (reference sequence). V trimming: 0 bases; J trimming: 4 bases; junction bases outside the gene matches: 4. CDR3 in DNA: TGTGCCAGCAGCTTGGGACAGGGTCCGAATCAGCCCCAGCATTTT. Translation: CASSLGQGPNQPQHF.

V and J are TRBV6-1 and TRBJ1-1; D might be TRBD1 (5 bases). The CDR3 is 13 amino acids. Germline CDR1 MNHNS, CDR2 SASEGT. Trimming cost V 4 bases and J 3 bases, with 9 bases left between them. In DNA, the CDR3 is TGTGCCAGCAGTGCCGCAGGGTACACTGAAGCTTTCTTT. Translating gives CASSAAGYTEAFF.

The chain uses TRBV28 and TRBJ1-2; tentative D call: TRBD1 (5 bases). Trimming cost V 10 bases and J 2 bases, with 11 bases left between them. This CDR3 is 12 amino acids long. Germline V gene data show CDR1 as MDHEN and CDR2 as SYDVKM. The CDR3: CATTDNNYGYTF. CDR3 nucleotides: TGTGCCACCACGGACAACAACTATGGCTACACCTTC.

The V and J genes are TRBV6-2 or TRBV6-3 and TRBJ2-1; D is ambiguous. The CDR3 spans 13 residues. The V end was cut by 4 bases, the J end by 4 bases, with 8 bases between. CDR1 is MNHEY and CDR2 is SVGEGT in the germline V gene. CDR3 coding DNA: TGTGCCAGCAGTTTACGTGGGTACAATGAGCAGTTCTTC. It is translated as CASSLRGYNEQFF.

A few counts support this clonotype. The chain links TRBV20-1 to TRBJ2-7, with D possibly TRBD2 on 5 matching bases. This CDR3 has 13 amino acids. Germline V gene sequence: CDR1 DFQATT, CDR2 SNEGSKA (reference sequence). The V end lost 4 bases, the J end lost 1 base, and 11 bases lay between the germline ends. CDR3 loop: CSAMAGASYEQYF. The CDR3 DNA follows: TGCAGTGCTATGGCGGGCGCTTCCTACGAGCAGTACTTC.

This chain links TRBV5-1 with TRBJ2-1; TRBD1 aligns across 7 bases. Trimming took 5 bases from V and 5 from J; bases not matched to a gene: 7. The V gene's germline CDR1 is SGHRS and CDR2 YFSETQ. The CDR3 consists of 14 residues. The CDR3 DNA is TGCGCCAGCAGTTACAGGGGCCTTAACAATGAGCAGTTCTTC. Its protein product is CASSYRGLNNEQFF.

The J gene is TRBJ1-1, the V gene TRBV20-1; a possible D gene is TRBD1 (6 bases). The V gene lost 4 bases and the J gene lost 7 bases, with 13 bases spanning the gap. Germline assignment: CDR1 DFQATT and CDR2 SNEGSKA (reference sequence). This CDR3 comprises 12 residues. CDR3 DNA: TGCAGTGCTAAGTCAGGGGATATTGAAGCTTTCTTT. Its protein is CSAKSGDIEAFF.

V gene TRBV20-1 combines with J gene TRBJ1-1, with 8 bases fitting TRBD1. CDR3 size: 13 residues. Per the germline V gene, CDR1 is DFQATT and CDR2 is SNEGSKA (reference sequence). V dropped 6 bases and J dropped 6; count of bases not matched to a gene: 9. CDR3 coding DNA: TGCAGTGCGTTACAGGGGGGGCGGGCTGAAGCTTTCTTT. Residues: CSALQGGRAEAFF.

This clonotype appeared a few times. CDR3 loop: CASRSGGNTEAFF. The CDR3, as DNA: TGTGCCAGCCGGTCGGGGGGGAACACTGAAGCTTTCTTT. This chain links TRBV12-3 or TRBV12-4 with TRBJ1-1; the D gene is possibly TRBD1 (5 bases). Between the trimmed V and J ends, which lost 8 bases and 1 base, there was a span of 11 bases. The CDR3 is 13 residues long.

This clonotype was seen ten or more times. The V call is TRBV5-1, the J call TRBJ2-2; perhaps TRBD1 as D (5 bases). The germline CDR1 and CDR2 sequences are SGHRS and YFSETQ. Trimming took 4 bases from V and 6 from J, leaving 13 bases between them. The CDR3 totals 14 residues. CDR3 coding DNA: TGCGCCAGCAGCCTTCTTACAGGATCCGGGGAGCTGTTTTTT. Translation gives CASSLLTGSGELFF.

The V and J genes are TRBV6-1 and TRBJ1-2; 8 nucleotides agree with TRBD1. The junction had 12 bases not matched to a gene; V was cut back by 6 bases and J by 3 bases. There are 16 residues in the CDR3. Germline assignment: CDR1 MNHNS and CDR2 SASEGT. The CDR3 protein is CASSKNGQGGYYGYTF. In DNA form, the CDR3 reads TGTGCCAGCAGCAAAAACGGACAGGGTGGATACTATGGCTACACCTTC.

Comments on this clonotype: The junction differs from germline at one of its ends, possibly a read error. This chain links TRBV29-1 with TRBJ2-5; the match to TRBD1 covers 8 bases. This CDR3 is built from 12 residues. CDR1 is SQVTM, CDR2 ANQGSEA, per germline. The CDR3 spells CSIDRGGETQYF. CDR3 DNA: TGCAGCATTGACAGGGGCGGGGAGACCCAGTACTTC.

Remarks on this clonotype: This clone may be a read error of a much larger clone one base away. The V and J genes are TRBV20-1 and TRBJ2-7, with no clear D. V was clipped by 5 bases and J by 5 bases, with 13 bases between them. Germline V gene lookup returns CDR1 DFQATT and CDR2 SNEGSKA (reference sequence). This CDR3 is 12 amino acids long. Written as DNA, the CDR3 is TGCAGTGCTCAGTTCCAAGGGAACGAGCAGTACTTC. Translation gives CSAQFQGNEQYF.

This clonotype was counted ten times or more. V is TRBV28 and J is TRBJ1-3, with D possibly TRBD1 on 6 matching bases. The CDR3 sequence is 14 residues long. V was shortened by 5 bases and J by 4 bases, with 12 bases between the two germline ends. CDR1 is MDHEN and CDR2 is SYDVKM in the germline V gene. The CDR3 nucleotides are TGTGCCAGCAGTACCACAGGGCGAGGAAACACCATATATTTT. Translating gives CASSTTGRGNTIYF.

This clonotype was detected ten times or more. The chain links TRBV7-2 to TRBJ2-2, with TRBD1 matching 10 bases. V gave up 2 bases and J gave up 5 bases; unmatched junction bases: 2. The CDR3 loop spans 15 amino acids. Per germline, CDR1 SGHTA and CDR2 FQGNSA. The CDR3 DNA follows: TGTGCCAGCAGCTTATGGGGACAGGGGACCGGGGAGCTGTTTTTT. It is translated as CASSLWGQGTGELFF.